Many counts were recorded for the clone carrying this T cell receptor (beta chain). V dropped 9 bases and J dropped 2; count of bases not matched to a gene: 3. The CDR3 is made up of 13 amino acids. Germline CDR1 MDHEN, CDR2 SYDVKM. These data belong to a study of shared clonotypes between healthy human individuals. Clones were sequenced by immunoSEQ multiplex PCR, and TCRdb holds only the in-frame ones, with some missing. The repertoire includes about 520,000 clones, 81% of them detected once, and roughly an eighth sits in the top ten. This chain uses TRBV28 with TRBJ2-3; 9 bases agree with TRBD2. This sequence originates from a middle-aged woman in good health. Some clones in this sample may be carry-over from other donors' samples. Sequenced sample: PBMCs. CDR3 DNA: TGTGCCAGTCTAGCGGGACCCACAGATACGCAGTATTTT. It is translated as CASLAGPTDTQYF.